Below, 7 T cell receptor beta chains from the same sample are listed, as sequenced in a study of blood T cell repertoires in COVID-19. Repertoires were generated with immunoSEQ multiplex PCR, while TCRdb's copy carries only in-frame clones and drops some. Here the sample spans 100,000 or so clones, about 85% being singletons. Sequenced sample: peripheral blood. Every receptor here comes from a man aged 45 to 65 with acute or convalescent COVID-19.

This clone was counted only a few times. The V call is TRBV7-9, the J call TRBJ2-1; 7 bases align to TRBD2. V gave up 0 bases and J gave up 4 bases; unmatched junction bases: 6. Germline V gene sequence: CDR1 SEHNR, CDR2 FQNEAQ (reference sequence). The CDR3 extends over 16 amino acids. The CDR3: CASSLAWGAGYNEQFF. CDR3 nucleotide sequence: TGTGCCAGCAGCTTAGCATGGGGAGCGGGGTACAATGAGCAGTTCTTC.

The chain employs TRBV5-1 and TRBJ1-1; TRBD1 is a possible D gene (5 bases). Deletions cut 0 bases from V and 3 bases from J, with 15 bases between. In germline, CDR1 is SGHRS, CDR2 YFSETQ. This CDR3 is built from 16 residues. The CDR3 loop is CASSLVGARGHTEAFF. The CDR3 DNA reads TGCGCCAGCAGCTTGGTAGGGGCGCGAGGTCACACTGAAGCTTTCTTT.

The rearrangement joins TRBV6-5 to TRBJ2-3; TRBD1 agrees at 8 bases. The CDR3 consists of 16 residues. Trimming removed 6 bases from V and 4 bases from J; junction bases left unmatched: 12. Germline V gene data show CDR1 as MNHEY and CDR2 as SVGAGI. The CDR3 here is CASSYAYRGSADTQYF. The CDR3 DNA follows: TGTGCCAGCAGCTACGCGTACAGGGGGAGCGCAGATACGCAGTATTTT.

V is TRBV6-5 and J is TRBJ1-4, with 8 bases lining up with TRBD1. V dropped 6 bases and J dropped 6; count of bases not matched to a gene: 6. CDR1 is MNHEY and CDR2 is SVGAGI in the germline V gene. The CDR3 sequence is 14 residues long. The CDR3 region is CASSPDRDYEKLFF. The CDR3, as DNA: TGTGCCAGCAGCCCGGACAGGGATTATGAAAAACTGTTTTTT.

This chain uses TRBV11-3 with TRBJ2-7, with TRBD2 matching 12 bases. The CDR3 totals 15 residues. V trimming: 3 bases; J trimming: 5 bases; junction bases outside the gene matches: 5. Per the germline V gene, CDR1 is SGHNT and CDR2 is YENEEA. In DNA form, the CDR3 reads TGTGCCAGCAGCTTCCTAGCGGGAGGGCCCCACGAGCAGTACTTC. This translates into CASSFLAGGPHEQYF.

V and J are TRBV25-1 and TRBJ1-2; D uncertain. The CDR3 spans 13 residues. The germline CDR1 and CDR2 sequences are MGHDK and SYGVNS. Trimming stripped 3 bases from V and 10 bases from J, with 15 bases between. CDR3: CASSDTVNRVYTF. CDR3 in DNA: TGTGCCAGCAGTGACACCGTGAACCGAGTCTACACCTTC.

The chain has TRBV7-9 and TRBJ1-5, with D possibly TRBD1 on 6 matching bases. V lost 0 bases and J lost 0, with 6 bases in between. CDR1 is SEHNR, CDR2 FQNEAQ, per germline (reference sequence). This CDR3 comprises 15 residues. CDR3 region: CASSLADSSNQPQHF. The CDR3 region has the DNA TGTGCCAGCAGCTTAGCGGACAGTAGCAATCAGCCCCAGCATTTT.